One T cell receptor (beta chain) is described in this entry. This entry is derived from a study of blood T cell repertoires in COVID-19. CDR3 length: 12 residues. V dropped 6 bases and J dropped 2 bases, with 7 bases sitting between them. Per germline, CDR1 ENHRY and CDR2 SYGVKD. Clones were read by immunoSEQ multiplex PCR, and TCRdb kept only the in-frame ones, dropping some. The data hold 350,000 to 450,000 clones, with 89% observed a single time. The receptor comes from a man between 35 and 55 years old with acute or convalescent COVID-19. Sample: peripheral blood. The V and J genes are TRBV10-3 and TRBJ1-2, with a weak D call TRBD1 (5 bases). In DNA, the CDR3 is TGTGCCATCAGGCAGGGAAACTATGGCTACACCTTC. Its protein is CAIRQGNYGYTF.